This T cell receptor (beta chain) was profiled in a study of cytomegalovirus exposure and HLA in healthy donors. For the study at large: HLA-typed donors were the source of 83 million or so unique TCRs held in an early data release.

This clone was picked up a small number of times. Its specificity is not known. Both 60 Vbeta primers and 13 Jbeta primers went into the PCR. Sequencing used immunoSEQ multiplex PCR; TCRdb keeps in-frame clones, though not all of them. The table includes tens of thousands of clones, around 79% detected once. Losses at the gene ends were 0 bases for V and 6 bases for J; bases not matched to a gene: 6. The CDR3 spans 15 residues. Germline V CDR1 and CDR2: SGHRS, YFSETQ. Study findings and constraints: Information on immune exposure was restricted to one variable (CMV serostatus). The authors enumerated around 150 TCR beta chains as linked to cytomegalovirus. In a later analysis, TCR beta V- and J-gene trimming showed a link to a missense DCLRE1C variant.

The rearrangement links TRBV5-1 to TRBJ2-7; the match to TRBD2 covers 10 bases. The source of this sequence is a young man in good health and CMV-seronegative. The sample consisted of PBMCs. The CDR3 region is CASSLGLAGVSEQYF. The CDR3 bases are TGCGCCAGCAGCTTGGGGCTAGCGGGAGTCTCCGAGCAGTACTTC.